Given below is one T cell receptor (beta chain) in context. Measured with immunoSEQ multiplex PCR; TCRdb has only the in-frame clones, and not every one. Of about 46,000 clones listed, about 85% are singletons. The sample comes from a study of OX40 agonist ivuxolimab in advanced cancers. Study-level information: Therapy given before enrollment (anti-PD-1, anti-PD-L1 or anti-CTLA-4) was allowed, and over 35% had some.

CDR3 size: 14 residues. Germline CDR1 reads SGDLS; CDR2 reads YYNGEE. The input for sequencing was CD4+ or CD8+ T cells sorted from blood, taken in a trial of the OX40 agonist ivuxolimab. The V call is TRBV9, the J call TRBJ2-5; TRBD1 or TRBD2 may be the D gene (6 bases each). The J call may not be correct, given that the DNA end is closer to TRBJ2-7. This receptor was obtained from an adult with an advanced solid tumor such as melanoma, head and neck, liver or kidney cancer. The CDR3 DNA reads TGTGCCAGCAGCGTAGTCCCGGAGGGGGACGAGCAGTACTTC. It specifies CASSVVPEGDEQYF.